This T cell receptor (beta chain) was sequenced in a study of Graves' ophthalmopathy and Graves' hyperthyroidism. Trimming removed 3 bases from V and 6 bases from J; junction bases left unmatched: 0. Germline lookup yields CDR1 SQVTM and CDR2 ANQGSEA. The CDR3 runs to 11 residues. TCR beta CDR3 amplification used RNA transcripts. Amplification began with first-round RT-PCR using HTBI primers, then second-round multiplex PCR was performed. MiXCR, applied by TCRdb to the multiplex PCR reads, yields one record per CDR3 protein. The sample lists approximately 540,000 distinct CDR3 sequences; less than 40% were seen once. Aged 18 to 65, hyperthyroidism patients had new diagnoses of under 2 months' duration.

J is TRBJ1-2 and V is TRBV29-1; 8 positions agree with TRBD1. The sequence was obtained from an adult man with Graves' hyperthyroidism. Sequenced input: peripheral blood or thyroid tissue (not recorded which). CDR3 in DNA: TGCAGCGTTGACAGGGGGCATGGCTACACCTTC. Translating gives CSVDRGHGYTF.